The present TCR beta chain was sequenced within a study of Graves' ophthalmopathy and Graves' hyperthyroidism. Amplified TCR beta CDR3 regions were obtained using RNA transcripts as template. HTBI primers served in a first-round RT-PCR, which a second-round multiplex PCR followed. TCRdb itself ran the multiplex PCR reads through MiXCR, one entry per CDR3 protein. The sample consists of 200,000 to 250,000 distinct CDR3 sequences, 45% to 55% of them appearing once. For this clonotype: Its cognate antigen is unknown.

The study's findings and limits: Separation of ophthalmopathy from stable hyperthyroidism was achieved by a 13-signature model, at around 88% sensitivity and just over 80% specificity. Most expanded thyroid clonotypes above 0.001 frequency also appeared in blood.

V shed 4 bases and J shed 2 bases, with 9 bases lying between them. The CDR3 is 13 residues long. Clinical symptoms, serum thyroxine, TRAb, thyroid ultrasound and orbital computed tomography formed the basis of diagnosis. Sequences were obtained from peripheral blood. This rearrangement joins TRBV12-3 or TRBV12-4 to TRBJ2-7, with a weak D call TRBD1 (5 bases). This clonotype was sampled from an adult man with Graves' ophthalmopathy. The CDR3 nucleotides read TGTGCCAGCAGTTACAGGCCCCCCTACGAGCAGTACTTC. This encodes CASSYRPPYEQYF.